Below, 21 T cell receptor beta chains from the same sample are listed, as sequenced in a study of T cells in Graves' hyperthyroidism and ophthalmopathy. Regions amplified from RNA transcripts were the TCR beta CDR3 regions. First-round RT-PCR with HTBI primers amplified the TCR CDR3 region. In TCRdb, the multiplex PCR reads were re-called with MiXCR into one record per CDR3 protein. The table has some 600,000 distinct CDR3 sequences, around 14% seen once; the top ten hold approximately 5.7%. Sequencing used blood. These receptors all come from a woman aged 30 to 39 with Graves' hyperthyroidism that later progressed to Graves' ophthalmopathy.

Notes on this clonotype: A much bigger clone sits one base away, suggesting this may be a read error. The chain recombines TRBV19 with TRBJ1-2, with 9 bases fitting TRBD1. The CDR3 is 17 residues long. CDR1 and CDR2 (germline): LNHDA, SQIVND (reference sequence). The CDR3 coding sequence is TGTGCCAGTCAAATAGGGGACAGGGCGTTATCGAACTATGGCGACACCTTC. Its protein is CASQIGDRALSNYGDTF.

The chain has TRBV11-2 and TRBJ2-7; 9 bases agree with TRBD2. There are 15 residues in the CDR3. V gave up 3 bases and J gave up 2 bases; unmatched junction bases: 5. Looked up from germline, CDR1 is SGHAT and CDR2 is FQNNGV. CDR3 region: CASSFISGRPYEQYF. CDR3 in DNA: TGTGCCAGCAGCTTTATTAGCGGGAGACCCTACGAGCAGTACTTC.

The chain has TRBV5-1 and TRBJ2-3; D remains unclear. The CDR3 totals 16 residues. CDR1 is SGHRS, CDR2 YFSETQ, per germline. V was trimmed by 1 base and J by 1 base, leaving 13 bases between them. This chain's CDR3 is CASSLSPTEGTDTQYF. CDR3 nucleotide sequence: TGCGCCAGCAGCTTGAGCCCTACCGAAGGCACAGATACGCAGTATTTT. Together with reference TRBV5-1 and TRBJ2-3, the CDR3 gives the full variable domain: KAGVTQTPRYLIKTRGQQVTLSCSPISGHRSVSWYQQTPGQGLQFLFEYFSETQRNKGNFPGRFSGRQFSNSRSEMNVSTLELGDSALYLCASSLSPTEGTDTQYFGPGTRLTVL.

In this sample, this clonotype turned up many times. This rearrangement joins TRBV2 to TRBJ1-5, with 12 nucleotides matching TRBD1. J lost 7 bases, V lost 4 bases, and 11 bases had no gene match. From germline, CDR1 is SNHLY and CDR2 FYNNEI. CDR3 size: 17 residues. The CDR3 region is CASSGSPGQGAEQPQHF. DNA of the CDR3: TGTGCCAGCAGTGGCAGTCCGGGACAGGGGGCCGAGCAGCCCCAGCATTTT.

This clonotype came up many times. The chain links TRBV29-1 to TRBJ2-1, with D hard to call. There are 14 residues in the CDR3. Germline-derived CDR1 and CDR2 are SQVTM and ANQGSEA. V lost 7 bases and J 6 bases, leaving 19 bases between the germline ends. The CDR3 reads CSAESLTWGNEQFF. As DNA, the CDR3 is TGCAGCGCGGAATCCCTTACCTGGGGCAATGAGCAGTTCTTC.

V is TRBV5-1 and J is TRBJ1-1; D is undetermined. Germline lookup yields CDR1 SGHRS and CDR2 YFSETQ. V lost 2 bases to trimming and J lost 5 bases, with 16 bases between them. The CDR3 length is 15 residues. CDR3 DNA: TGCGCCAGCAGCTTAGGTCCGGCAGGAGAGACTGAAGCTTTCTTT. Translation: CASSLGPAGETEAFF.

The chain employs TRBV30 and TRBJ2-1; D is perhaps TRBD2 (6 bases). Trimming removed 2 bases at V and 9 bases at J, with 14 bases between. This CDR3 has 13 amino acids. Germline CDR1 and CDR2: GTSNPN and SVGIG (reference sequence). CDR3 DNA sequence: TGTGCCTGGAGTTCCGGGAGTTCCTCTGAGCAGTTCTTC. Amino acid sequence: CAWSSGSSSEQFF.

This clonotype was seen many times. CDR3 sequence reads: CASSVDPTGRGNEQFF. CDR3 in DNA: TGTGCCAGCAGCGTAGATCCCACGGGACGGGGCAATGAGCAGTTCTTC. The V and J genes are TRBV9 and TRBJ2-1; TRBD1 or TRBD2 may be the D gene (5 bases each). The ends were cut back, 0 bases at V and 6 bases at J, with 16 bases in the middle. CDR1 and CDR2 from the germline V gene are SGDLS and YYNGEE. CDR3 length: 16 amino acids.

This clonotype came up many times. The chain combines TRBV20-1 with TRBJ2-5; 11 bases line up with TRBD2. Looked up from germline, CDR1 is DFQATT and CDR2 is SNEGSKA (reference sequence). The V gene end was trimmed by 6 bases and the J gene end by 6 bases; junction bases not matched to a gene: 9. The CDR3 extends over 14 amino acids. CDR3 amino acids: CSAPSPSGRKTQYF. The CDR3 nucleotides read TGCAGTGCCCCATCCCCTAGCGGGAGGAAGACCCAGTACTTC.

This clonotype was seen only a few times. The V call is TRBV18, the J call TRBJ1-5, with D unresolved. Per the germline V gene, CDR1 is KGHSH and CDR2 is LQKENI. Trimming stripped 10 bases from V and 3 bases from J, with 13 bases between. The CDR3 length is 13 residues. The CDR3 sequence: CATRREDNQPQHF. Written as DNA, the CDR3 is TGTGCCACCAGAAGAGAGGACAATCAGCCCCAGCATTTT. The whole variable domain, filled in from reference TRBV18 and TRBJ1-5, reads NAGVMQNPRHLVRRRGQEARLRCSPMKGHSHVYWYRQLPEEGLKFMVYLQKENIIDESGMPKERFSAEFPKEGPSILRIQQVVRGDSAAYFCATRREDNQPQHFGDGTRLSIL.

This clonotype came up many times. This chain joins TRBV3-1 and TRBJ1-1; D remains unclear. V was cut by 1 base and J by 1 base, with 7 bases left in between. Looked up from germline, CDR1 is LGHDT and CDR2 is YNNKEL (reference sequence). This CDR3 is 14 amino acids long. CDR3 nucleotide sequence: TGTGCCAGCAGCCAAGTAGCAGGGAACACTGAAGCTTTCTTT. This encodes CASSQVAGNTEAFF.

This clonotype was counted once. A read error may explain this, as a much larger clone is one base away. The missing conserved phenylalanine or tryptophan at the end of this CDR3 makes a read error likely. V and J are TRBV20-1 and TRBJ2-1; D perhaps matches TRBD2 (6 bases). Germline V CDR1 and CDR2: DFQATT, SNEGSKA (reference sequence). This CDR3 has 13 amino acids. Deletions cut 7 bases from V and 6 bases from J, with 16 bases between. This CDR3 reads CSGTLATFNEQFL. CDR3 nucleotides: TGCAGTGGTACCCTAGCGACCTTCAATGAGCAGTTCTTA.

This clonotype was counted many times. The rearrangement joins TRBV7-2 to TRBJ1-6; D is ambiguous. V shed 1 base and J shed 6 bases, with 7 bases lying between them. The CDR3 is 14 residues long. Germline values: CDR1 SGHTA, CDR2 FQGNSA. DNA of the CDR3: TGTGCCAGCAGCTTAGATTTTTTTAATTCACCCCTCCACTTT. Translated, it gives CASSLDFFNSPLHF.

This clonotype was detected ten times or more. V and J are TRBV2 and TRBJ2-7; the match to TRBD1 covers 9 bases. CDR3 length equals 13 residues. With 5 bases clipped from V and 7 bases from J, the junction kept 6 bases outside the gene matches. Looked up from germline, CDR1 is SNHLY and CDR2 is FYNNEI. In DNA, the CDR3 is TGTGCCAGCAGTATGGACAGGGGTGTGGAGCAGTACTTC. Its protein product is CASSMDRGVEQYF.

The gene calls are TRBV6-5 and TRBJ1-6; a possible D gene is TRBD1 (6 bases). Trimming removed 2 bases at V and 3 bases at J, with 8 bases between. The CDR3 is 15 amino acids. Per the germline V gene, CDR1 is MNHEY and CDR2 is SVGAGI. The DNA for the CDR3 is TGTGCCAGCAGTTACGGGGGCGACTATAATTCACCCCTCCACTTT. It yields the protein CASSYGGDYNSPLHF.

The CDR3 coding sequence is TGCAGTGCTCCTTTAGTGGGGTCGACCTACGAGCAGTACTTC. Encoded protein: CSAPLVGSTYEQYF. The rearrangement uses TRBV20-1 and TRBJ2-7; D is unresolved. This CDR3 region has 14 residues. With 5 bases removed from V and 2 bases from J, the gap between germline ends came to 16 bases. Germline CDR1 and CDR2: DFQATT and SNEGSKA (reference sequence).

This clonotype was counted at least ten times. V usage is TRBV12-5 and J usage is TRBJ2-1; 10 bases align to TRBD1. The CDR3 loop spans 15 amino acids. Germline V gene data show CDR1 as LGHNT and CDR2 as FRNRAP. V gave up 6 bases and J gave up 2 bases; unmatched junction bases: 4. CDR3 sequence reads: CASGLGTGAYNEQFF. CDR3 coding DNA: TGTGCTAGTGGCTTAGGGACAGGGGCCTACAATGAGCAGTTCTTC.

This clonotype was seen ten or more times. The V call is TRBV7-2, the J call TRBJ2-7, with 10 positions matching TRBD2. Germline V gives CDR1 SGHTA, CDR2 FQGNSA. The length of the CDR3 is 15 residues. V was clipped by 5 bases and J by 2 bases; unmatched bases: 6. As DNA, the CDR3 is TGTGCCAGCAGCGAAGGACTAGCGGTTGCCTACGAGCAGTACTTC. Translating gives CASSEGLAVAYEQYF.

Ten or more counts support this clonotype. This chain connects TRBV30 to TRBJ2-7, with D perhaps TRBD2 (5 bases). Between the trimmed V and J ends, which lost 3 bases and 5 bases, there was a span of 14 bases. The CDR3 runs to 13 residues. The V gene's germline CDR1 is GTSNPN and CDR2 SVGIG (reference sequence). The CDR3 nucleotides are TGTGCCTGGAGCCCCGGGATCTTGAACGAGCAGTACTTC. Amino acids: CAWSPGILNEQYF. The full variable domain, completed using reference TRBV30 and TRBJ2-7, is SQTIHQWPATLVQPVGSPLSLECTVEGTSNPNLYWYRQAAGRGLQLLFYSVGIGQISSEVPQNLSASRPQDRQFILSSKKLLLSDSGFYLCAWSPGILNEQYFGPGTRLTVT.

This clonotype was observed many times. The V call is TRBV28, the J call TRBJ2-3, with TRBD2 identical over 10 bases. Losses at the gene ends were 2 bases for V and 0 bases for J; bases not matched to a gene: 2. This CDR3 is 16 amino acids long. The V gene's germline CDR1 is MDHEN and CDR2 SYDVKM. The CDR3 region is CASSLKTSGSTDTQYF. In DNA form, the CDR3 reads TGTGCCAGCAGTTTAAAGACTAGCGGGAGCACAGATACGCAGTATTTT.

Regarding this clonotype: An end of the junction does not agree with germline; a read error may underlie this. The gene calls are TRBV13 and TRBJ2-1, with unresolved D. This CDR3 contains 12 residues. Germline V gene lookup returns CDR1 PRHDT and CDR2 FYEKMQ (reference sequence). CDR3 bases: TGTGCCAGCAGCTGGTCGTACAGTGAGCAGTTCTTC. This encodes CASSWSYSEQFF. Supplemented by reference TRBV13 and TRBJ2-1, the full variable domain reads AAGVIQSPRHLIKEKRETATLKCYPIPRHDTVYWYQQGPGQDPQFLISFYEKMQSDKGSIPDRFSAQQFSDYHSELNMSSLELGDSALYFCASSWSYSEQFFGPGTRLTVL.